What follows are 5 T cell receptor beta chains derived from one specimen sequenced in a study of blood T cell repertoires in COVID-19. Clones were sequenced by immunoSEQ multiplex PCR, and TCRdb holds only the in-frame ones, with some missing. This table holds 200,000 to 250,000 clones, around 85% found once. Sequenced material: PBMCs or T cells enriched from blood (not recorded which). Receptors were obtained from a woman aged 50 to 60 in a cohort exposed to, infected with or recovered from COVID-19 (not recorded which).

This chain joins TRBV11-2 and TRBJ2-1; tentatively, D is TRBD2 (5 bases). The germline gives CDR1 SGHAT, CDR2 FQNNGV. This CDR3 comprises 13 residues. V shed 3 bases and J shed 8 bases, with 11 bases lying between them. The CDR3 spells CASSFEGYYEQFF. The CDR3 DNA reads TGTGCCAGCAGCTTTGAGGGTTACTATGAGCAGTTCTTC.

The V call is TRBV7-8, the J call TRBJ1-5; TRBD1 matches at 9 bases. J lost 6 bases, V lost 2 bases, and 8 bases had no gene match. CDR1 is SGHVS and CDR2 is FQNEAQ in the germline V gene. The CDR3 totals 16 residues. The CDR3 sequence: CASSLIDRGSGQPQHF. CDR3 nucleotides: TGTGCCAGCAGCTTAATCGACAGGGGGTCGGGTCAGCCCCAGCATTTT.

The V call is TRBV5-1, the J call TRBJ2-7; weak D call: TRBD2 (6 bases). In germline, CDR1 is SGHRS, CDR2 YFSETQ. Trimming took 0 bases from V and 4 from J, leaving 11 bases between them. The CDR3 totals 14 residues. The CDR3 loop is CASSLAAGKYEQYF. Here the CDR3 DNA reads TGCGCCAGCAGCTTGGCCGCGGGGAAGTACGAGCAGTACTTC.

The V and J genes are TRBV6-4 and TRBJ1-1; 8 bases map to TRBD1. Trimming at V came to 5 bases and at J to 5 bases, leaving 4 bases not matched to a gene. This CDR3 has 13 residues. Per germline, CDR1 MRHNA and CDR2 SNTAGT. The CDR3 region is CASSQQGGTEAFF. CDR3 coding DNA: TGTGCCAGCAGTCAACAGGGGGGTACTGAAGCTTTCTTT.

The chain combines TRBV4-1 with TRBJ1-4; weak D call: TRBD1 (6 bases). This CDR3 has 14 residues. Germline CDR1 MGHRA, CDR2 YSYEKL. V lost 6 bases and J 4 bases, leaving 12 bases between the germline ends. This CDR3 is CASRLQGRNEKLFF. CDR3 sequence (DNA): TGCGCCAGCAGGCTACAGGGACGTAATGAAAAACTGTTTTTT.